The next 21 T cell receptor beta chains were all read from a single sample in a study of T cell responses to AZD1222 COVID-19 vaccine. TCRdb keeps only in-frame clones here, not all; method: immunoSEQ multiplex PCR. This sample has 95,000 to 150,000 clones; about 86% occur once, and the top ten carry about 3%. Sequences were derived from peripheral blood, sampled 28 days after the second AZD1222 dose. The receptor source for this set is an adult who received the AZD1222 COVID-19 vaccine.

J is TRBJ2-3 and V is TRBV7-9, with D possibly TRBD1 on 6 matching bases. CDR3 length: 15 amino acids. The V gene's germline CDR1 is SEHNR and CDR2 FQNEAQ (reference sequence). Trimming removed 1 base from V and 2 bases from J, with 10 bases in between. The CDR3 sequence: CASSLEDRTTDTQYF. Here the CDR3 DNA reads TGTGCCAGCAGCTTAGAGGACAGAACCACAGATACGCAGTATTTT.

This chain joins TRBV10-1 and TRBJ1-6; D is undetermined. V shed 0 bases and J shed 7 bases, with 7 bases lying between them. This CDR3 is 14 amino acids long. From germline, CDR1 is WNHNN and CDR2 SYGVQD (reference sequence). The CDR3 here is CASSESGSNSPLHF. CDR3 bases: TGCGCCAGCAGTGAGTCGGGGTCCAATTCACCCCTCCACTTT.

The gene calls are TRBV6-5 and TRBJ1-3, with 10 bases fitting TRBD1. The V gene's germline CDR1 is MNHEY and CDR2 SVGAGI. The CDR3 runs to 15 residues. J gave up 0 bases and V 5 bases, and 1 base lay outside the gene matches. The CDR3 DNA reads as TGTGCCAGCAGTAGGGACAGGGGCTCTGGAAACACCATATATTTT. It codes for CASSRDRGSGNTIYF.

J is TRBJ1-1 and V is TRBV18; D unclear. Germline lookup yields CDR1 KGHSH and CDR2 LQKENI. The CDR3 totals 13 residues. Trimming shortened V by 2 bases and J by 0 bases, and 4 bases separated the two germline ends. The CDR3 is CASSPTVNTEAFF. CDR3 coding DNA: TGTGCCAGCTCACCAACAGTGAACACTGAAGCTTTCTTT.

The CDR3 DNA is TGTGCCAGCAGCAACTGGACGGAGCCTCCTTCCTACGAGCAGTACTTC. Its protein product is CASSNWTEPPSYEQYF. The chain employs TRBV21-1 and TRBJ2-7. TRBV21-1 represents a pseudogene. This CDR3 comprises 16 residues.

This rearrangement joins TRBV6-1 to TRBJ1-6; TRBD1 is a possible D gene (5 bases). V was pared by 3 bases and J by 7 bases, with 13 bases between. The CDR3 runs 15 residues. Germline CDR1 and CDR2: MNHNS and SASEGT. The CDR3 sequence: CASSDGPEGNSPLHF. Written as DNA, the CDR3 is TGTGCCAGCAGTGACGGACCGGAGGGGAATTCACCCCTCCACTTT.

Notes on this clone: This CDR3 is also generated by other DNA sequences in the sample. The chain uses TRBV5-1 and TRBJ2-3, with a possible D match to TRBD1 (6 bases). CDR3 size: 14 residues. Germline V lookup: CDR1 SGHRS, CDR2 YFSETQ. Between the trimmed V and J ends, which lost 4 bases and 1 base, there was a span of 10 bases. The CDR3 spells CASSLRQGTDTQYF. In DNA form, the CDR3 reads TGCGCCAGCAGCCTAAGACAGGGCACAGATACGCAGTATTTT.

This clone was recorded once. The chain is built from TRBV5-5 and TRBJ2-7; D gene uncertain. Between the trimmed V and J ends, which lost 2 bases and 4 bases, there was a span of 16 bases. There are 15 residues in the CDR3. Germline V gene lookup returns CDR1 SGHKS and CDR2 YYEKEE (reference sequence). The CDR3 loop is CASSLQTSIPYEQYF. CDR3 nucleotides: TGTGCCAGCAGCTTACAGACTTCTATCCCATACGAGCAGTACTTC.

This clone was counted once. The chain recombines TRBV5-1 with TRBJ2-3; D unresolved. Germline assignment: CDR1 SGHRS and CDR2 YFSETQ. Deletions cut 1 base from V and 5 bases from J, with 11 bases between. The CDR3 length is 14 residues. The CDR3: CASSLSGLEDTQYF. The CDR3 nucleotides read TGCGCCAGCAGCTTGTCCGGGCTGGAAGATACGCAGTATTTT.

The chain has TRBV13 and TRBJ1-1, with D unresolved. The CDR3 totals 10 residues. Per germline, CDR1 PRHDT and CDR2 FYEKMQ (reference sequence). V was trimmed by 5 bases and J by 11 bases, leaving 9 bases between them. The CDR3: CASSRTNAFF. The CDR3 DNA sequence: TGTGCCAGCAGCCGCACAAACGCTTTCTTT.

The rearrangement joins TRBV21-1 to TRBJ1-5; the table's D call, TRBD1, has no DNA check behind it. TRBV21-1 is deemed a pseudogene. The CDR3 totals 19 residues. CDR3 region: CASSKRRRGHLPSNQPQHF. CDR3 sequence (DNA): TGTGCCAGCAGCAAAAGGCGTAGGGGCCACCTACCTAGCAATCAGCCCCAGCATTTT.

V is TRBV5-5 and J is TRBJ1-1; D unresolved. Germline lookup yields CDR1 SGHKS and CDR2 YYEKEE (reference sequence). The germline V and J ends were trimmed by 1 base and 0 bases, with 10 bases remaining between them. The length of the CDR3 is 15 residues. The CDR3 reads CASSLSSVLNTEAFF. In DNA form, the CDR3 reads TGTGCCAGCAGCTTGTCATCGGTTTTGAACACTGAAGCTTTCTTT.

J is TRBJ2-5 and V is TRBV6-5; tentative D call: TRBD2 (6 bases). The length of the CDR3 is 15 residues. The V and J ends lost 0 bases and 5 bases respectively, with 13 bases between them. Germline CDR1 is MNHEY and CDR2 is SVGAGI. In DNA form, the CDR3 reads TGTGCCAGCAGTTACTCGAATCGGGGGATGGAGACCCAGTACTTC. It codes for CASSYSNRGMETQYF.

This clone was seen a single time. This chain joins TRBV4-3 and TRBJ2-6; D possibly corresponds to TRBD1 (5 bases). This CDR3 is 18 amino acids long. CDR1 and CDR2 from the germline V gene are LGHNA and YSLEER. Trimming removed 0 bases at V and 3 bases at J, with 15 bases between. The CDR3 reads CASSQDLARASGANVLTF. The CDR3 DNA reads TGCGCCAGCAGCCAAGATCTCGCCAGGGCGAGTGGGGCCAACGTCCTGACTTTC.

The chain combines TRBV5-6 with TRBJ1-1, with D unresolved. CDR3 size: 13 residues. Germline CDR1 reads SGHDT; CDR2 reads YYEEEE. Trimming removed 4 bases at V and 5 bases at J, with 12 bases between. As DNA, the CDR3 is TGTGCCAGCAGCCTCTTCCCTGAGACTGAAGCTTTCTTT. It translates to CASSLFPETEAFF.

The rearrangement joins TRBV7-6 to TRBJ2-3; TRBD2 aligns across 8 bases. The CDR3 extends over 16 amino acids. J was trimmed by 2 bases and V by 4 bases; bases with no gene match: 8. The germline V gene has CDR1 SGHVS and CDR2 FNYEAQ. CDR3 in DNA: TGTGCCAGCAGCTCCGGCGGGGGGCCCTCCACAGATACGCAGTATTTT. Protein product: CASSSGGGPSTDTQYF.

This clone showed up just a few times. The chain couples TRBV9 to TRBJ1-3, with 7 bases lining up with TRBD1. Germline CDR1 and CDR2: SGDLS and YYNGEE. The J segment lost 4 bases and the V segment lost 4 bases, leaving 5 bases of the junction unmatched. This CDR3 contains 14 residues. The CDR3 DNA is TGTGCCAGCAGCCAGACAGGGTCAGGAAACACCATATATTTT. Translation gives CASSQTGSGNTIYF.

The J gene is TRBJ2-2, the V gene TRBV5-1, with TRBD2 matching over 12 bases. With V trimmed by 4 bases and J by 5 bases, 6 bases remained unmatched. The length of the CDR3 is 16 residues. From germline, CDR1 is SGHRS and CDR2 YFSETQ. The CDR3 here is CASSPEGTSGTGELFF. CDR3 nucleotides: TGCGCCAGCAGCCCGGAAGGGACTAGCGGGACCGGGGAGCTGTTTTTT.

The J gene is TRBJ1-2, the V gene TRBV4-3; a weak D match, TRBD1 (6 bases). CDR1 and CDR2 (germline): LGHNA, YSLEER. The germline V and J ends were trimmed by 0 bases and 0 bases, with 17 bases remaining between them. The CDR3 loop spans 18 amino acids. CDR3 bases: TGCGCCAGCAGCCAAGATCGGACCGGGGGCAGACCTAACTATGGCTACACCTTC. It translates to CASSQDRTGGRPNYGYTF.

By sample share, this clone is medium-sized (0.01 to 0.1%). The chain couples TRBV7-3 to TRBJ1-1; D is unresolved. Germline V gives CDR1 SGHTA, CDR2 FQGTGA. CDR3 length: 13 amino acids. Trimming removed 2 bases at V and 0 bases at J, with 4 bases between. The CDR3 DNA follows: TGTGCCAGCAGCTTATATTTGAACACTGAAGCTTTCTTT. Residues: CASSLYLNTEAFF. The variable domain in full, with the rest retrieved from reference TRBV7-3 and TRBJ1-1, is GAGVSQTPSNKVTEKGKYVELRCDPISGHTALYWYRQSLGQGPEFLIYFQGTGAADDSGLPNDRFFAVRPEGSVSTLKIQRTERGDSAVYLCASSLYLNTEAFFGQGTRLTVV.

The chain carries TRBV27 and TRBJ2-2, with D perhaps TRBD2 (7 bases). Germline CDR1 reads MNHEY; CDR2 reads SMNVEV (reference sequence). The V end lost 1 base, the J end lost 5 bases, and 17 bases lay between the germline ends. The CDR3 consists of 17 residues. DNA for the CDR3: TGTGCCAGCAGTTTATTTCCCCCCGGGGGGCCTACCGGGGAGCTGTTTTTT. Protein: CASSLFPPGGPTGELFF.